This is a list of T cell receptor beta chains from one sample in a study of CD8 T cells in Susac syndrome. Using its own MiXCR run on the immunoSEQ multiplex PCR reads, TCRdb lists one record per CDR3 protein. The profile covers roughly 89,000 distinct CDR3 sequences, with 90% to 97% appearing a single time and roughly 0.45% taken by the ten largest. Material: CD8+ T cells from PBMCs. All receptors come from a human donor with Susac syndrome. The CDR3 runs from the conserved cysteine through the conserved F or W. The D gene is left open where the match is weak. A clone size is listed for some rows: how often the clone was seen (once, few, many), or a class if it is expanded.

D: .
J: TRBJ1-1
V: TRBV9
size: .
CDR3: CASSVIHLGTEAFF
DNA: TGTGCCAGCAGCGTAATCCACTTGGGGACTGAAGCTTTCTTT

D: TRBD1
J: TRBJ2-5
V: TRBV20-1
size: .
CDR3: CSARVQGETQYF
DNA: TGCAGTGCTAGAGTACAGGGGGAGACCCAGTACTTC

D: .
J: TRBJ1-5
V: TRBV12-3/TRBV12-4
size: .
CDR3: CASSQGFPYSNQPQHF
DNA: TGTGCCAGCAGTCAGGGTTTCCCTTATAGCAATCAGCCCCAGCATTTT

D: .
J: TRBJ2-1
V: TRBV29-1
size: .
CDR3: CSVEDEGSTYNEQFF
DNA: TGCAGCGTTGAAGATGAGGGGAGTACCTACAATGAGCAGTTCTTC

D: .
J: TRBJ1-2
V: TRBV2
size: .
CDR3: CASTGTRDYYGYTF
DNA: TGTGCCAGCACCGGTACACGGGATTACTATGGCTACACCTTC

D: .
J: TRBJ1-2
V: TRBV6-2/TRBV6-3
size: .
CDR3: CASSPGRNYGYTF
DNA: TGTGCCAGCAGCCCGGGACGGAACTATGGCTACACCTTC

D: .
J: TRBJ1-2
V: TRBV27
size: .
CDR3: CASSPGAALDGYTF
DNA: TGTGCCAGCAGCCCAGGGGCCGCCCTTGATGGCTACACCTTC

D: .
J: TRBJ2-7
V: TRBV5-4
size: .
CDR3: CASSASSGAFYEQYF
DNA: TGTGCCAGCAGCGCCTCTAGTGGGGCCTTCTACGAGCAGTACTTC

D: TRBD2
J: TRBJ2-5
V: TRBV27
size: .
CDR3: CASKALAGGLQETQYF
DNA: TGTGCCAGCAAGGCCCTAGCGGGAGGACTGCAAGAGACCCAGTACTTC

D: .
J: TRBJ1-2
V: TRBV12-3/TRBV12-4
size: .
CDR3: CASSFSPGADGYTF
DNA: TGTGCCAGCAGTTTTAGCCCAGGGGCCGATGGCTACACCTTC

D: .
J: TRBJ1-1
V: TRBV11-2
size: .
CDR3: CASSSPNTEAFF
DNA: TGTGCCAGCAGCTCCCCTAACACTGAAGCTTTCTTT

D: .
J: TRBJ2-1
V: TRBV9
size: .
CDR3: CASSVGRQIIDNEQFF
DNA: TGTGCCAGCAGCGTAGGACGACAGATCATCGACAATGAGCAGTTCTTC

D: TRBD1
J: TRBJ2-1
V: TRBV5-6
size: .
CDR3: CASSAQERGHGFF
DNA: TGTGCCAGCAGCGCACAGGAGAGGGGGCATGGGTTCTTC

D: TRBD2
J: TRBJ2-3
V: TRBV4-1
size: .
CDR3: CASSGTRADTQYF
DNA: TGCGCCAGCAGCGGGACTAGGGCAGATACGCAGTATTTT

D: .
J: TRBJ1-2
V: TRBV30
size: .
CDR3: CAWSEKLLGGNSNGYTF
DNA: TGTGCCTGGAGTGAAAAACTACTAGGCGGAAATTCAAATGGCTACACCTTC

D: .
J: TRBJ2-7
V: TRBV5-1
size: .
CDR3: CASSLDRVEEQYF
DNA: TGCGCCAGCAGCTTGGACAGGGTGGAAGAGCAGTACTTC

D: TRBD1
J: TRBJ2-1
V: TRBV24-1
size: .
CDR3: CATSENNPGTGSDEQFF
DNA: TGTGCCACCAGTGAAAATAATCCGGGGACAGGGTCCGATGAGCAGTTCTTC

D: .
J: TRBJ1-2
V: TRBV11-2
size: once
CDR3: CASSFDQAGYTF
DNA: TGTGCCAGCAGTTTTGACCAAGCCGGCTACACCTTC

D: .
J: TRBJ2-1
V: TRBV4-1
size: .
CDR3: CASSQEIKGLSYNEQFF
DNA: TGCGCCAGCAGCCAAGAGATTAAGGGACTGAGCTACAATGAGCAGTTCTTC

D: .
J: TRBJ2-3
V: TRBV5-4
size: .
CDR3: CASSLGRRQYF
DNA: TGTGCCAGCAGCTTGGGGCGGCGGCAGTATTTT